Listed below are T cell receptor beta chains from one sample, sequenced in a study of T cell responses to AZD1222 COVID-19 vaccine. TCRdb's table, derived via immunoSEQ multiplex PCR, lists solely in-frame clones and lacks some. Seen here are approximately 100,000 clones, approximately 93% observed once, and the top ten hold 4% to 5%. The sample here was peripheral blood, taken on day 0 of AZD1222 vaccination. The receptors come from an adult in good health. CDR3s include the opening cysteine and the closing phenylalanine or tryptophan. Each record gives: V gene, clone size, D gene, J gene, CDR3 DNA, CDR3 protein. The D gene is left open where the match is weak. Clone size is shown for a subset of rows, as once, few, many or a class of expanded clone.

>TRBV27|NA|NA|TRBJ2-7
TGTGCCAGCAGTCACGATGGGGGGTACCACGAGCAGTACTTC
CASSHDGGYHEQYF
>TRBV4-2|NA|NA|TRBJ1-2
TGTGCCAGCAGCCAACGACAGGCTTTAGCTAACTATGGCTACACCTTC
CASSQRQALANYGYTF
>TRBV12-3/TRBV12-4|few|NA|TRBJ1-1
TGTGCCAGCAGTTTAGGGGGGGACACTGAAGCTTTCTTT
CASSLGGDTEAFF
>TRBV9|NA|NA|TRBJ2-5
TGTGCCAGCAGCGCGACGTCAGGGGAGATAGAGACCCAGTACTTC
CASSATSGEIETQYF
>TRBV18|NA|NA|TRBJ2-5
TGTGCCAGCTCAGACAGCCTACAAGAGACCCAGTACTTC
CASSDSLQETQYF
>TRBV7-3|NA|TRBD2|TRBJ2-5
TGTGCCAGCAGCTTAACGCGGGAGGAGACCCAGTACTTC
CASSLTREETQYF
>TRBV30|NA|NA|TRBJ2-7
TGTGCCTGGAGTGAAGACTCGAGCGAGCAGTACTTC
CAWSEDSSEQYF
>TRBV6-5|once|NA|TRBJ1-6
TGTGCCAGCAGTTGGACGGCTTTTAATTCACCCCTCCACTTT
CASSWTAFNSPLHF
>TRBV21-1|NA|NA|TRBJ2-7
TGTGCCAGCGGACAGGGGAACGAGCAGTACTTC
CASGQGNEQYF
>TRBV7-2|NA|TRBD2|TRBJ2-7
TGTGCCAGCAGCGACCGTCGACTAGCGGGGGGGCAGTACTTC
CASSDRRLAGGQYF
>TRBV7-2|NA|TRBD2|TRBJ2-1
TGTGCCAGCAGCTATCCTGGAGGGACTAGCGGCTACAATGAGCAGTTCTTC
CASSYPGGTSGYNEQFF
>TRBV28|NA|TRBD1|TRBJ1-2
TGTGCCAGTAACAGGGGGAGAGCTAACTATGGCTACACCTTC
CASNRGRANYGYTF
>TRBV7-9|NA|NA|TRBJ1-3
TGTGCCAGCAGCCGACAGAATTTCATCTCCGGGGGCTCAGGAAACACCATATATTTT
CASSRQNFISGGSGNTIYF
>TRBV5-6|NA|NA|TRBJ2-7
TGTGCCAGCAGCTTAACCGGGGACTACGAGCAGTACTTC
CASSLTGDYEQYF
>TRBV5-6|NA|NA|TRBJ1-2
TGTGCCAGCAGCTTGGTGGGGGATCATGGCTACACCTTC
CASSLVGDHGYTF
>TRBV9|NA|NA|TRBJ2-3
TGTGCCAGCAGCTCCTCAGGAGGGGTTGGTACAGATACGCAGTATTTT
CASSSSGGVGTDTQYF
>TRBV11-1|NA|NA|TRBJ2-2
TGTGCCAGCACCCTTACTGTTACCGGGGAGCTGTTTTTT
CASTLTVTGELFF
>TRBV19|NA|TRBD1|TRBJ1-2
TGTGCCAGTAGTGTTACCGGGACAGGGACGGGCTATGGCTACACCTTC
CASSVTGTGTGYGYTF
>TRBV5-6|NA|NA|TRBJ1-5
TGTGCCAGCAGCTTGCCAGGGCGGCCCCAGCATTTT
CASSLPGRPQHF
>TRBV6-5|NA|TRBD1|TRBJ2-1
TGTGCCAGCAGTTATTACAGGGGTAATGAGCAGTTCTTC
CASSYYRGNEQFF
>TRBV19|once|NA|TRBJ1-5
TGTGCCAGTACCCTCCAGACGGGGTTTAATCAGCCCCAGCATTTT
CASTLQTGFNQPQHF
>TRBV13|NA|TRBD2|TRBJ2-3
TGTGCCAGCAGCTTACTAGCGGGGGGAAGCACAGATACGCAGTATTTT
CASSLLAGGSTDTQYF
>TRBV6-5|NA|TRBD1|TRBJ1-2
TGTGCCAGCAGCTCCTCAGGGACAGGGACCGGGGGCTACACCTTC
CASSSSGTGTGGYTF
>TRBV29-1|NA|NA|TRBJ1-3
TGCAGCGTTGTAATCGGAAACACCATATATTTT
CSVVIGNTIYF
>TRBV18|NA|NA|TRBJ2-1
TGTGCCAGCTCACCACCGGAGGGGCCAAACTACAATGAGCAGTTCTTC
CASSPPEGPNYNEQFF
>TRBV4-1|NA|NA|TRBJ1-1
TGCGCCAGCAGCCTAGGACCCGAAGCTTTCTTT
CASSLGPEAFF
>TRBV29-1|NA|NA|TRBJ2-5
TGCAGCGTTGACCCTACAGGGGGGGGAGAGACCCAGTACTTC
CSVDPTGGGETQYF
>TRBV5-8|NA|NA|TRBJ1-3
TGTGCCAGCAGCTTGGCGGGCAGGTCCTCTGGAAACACCATATATTTT
CASSLAGRSSGNTIYF
>TRBV3-1/TRBV3-2|NA|TRBD1|TRBJ1-6
TGTGCCAGCAGCCAAGCAGGGACAGGGGCCTATAATTCACCCCTCCACTTT
CASSQAGTGAYNSPLHF
>TRBV19|NA|NA|TRBJ1-2
TGTGCCAGTAGTATAGTCCCGGACACTGGCTATGGCTACACCTTC
CASSIVPDTGYGYTF
>TRBV30|NA|NA|TRBJ1-6
TGTGCCTCCCCGGGACCAAATAATTCACCCCTCCACTTT
CASPGPNNSPLHF
>TRBV9|NA|NA|TRBJ2-3
TGTGCCAGCAACTGGGACGGAATCACAGATACGCAGTATTTT
CASNWDGITDTQYF
>TRBV7-8|NA|TRBD1|TRBJ2-3
TGTGCCAGCAGCATTGGGACAGGGGGCCTTGGCACAGATACGCAGTATTTT
CASSIGTGGLGTDTQYF
>TRBV5-4|NA|NA|TRBJ1-4
TGTGCCAGCAGCTTCAGCGCAACTAATGAAAAACTGTTTTTT
CASSFSATNEKLFF
>TRBV7-3|NA|TRBD2|TRBJ2-7
TGTGCCAGCAGCCCCGGGACTAGCGGGTACGAGCAGTACTTC
CASSPGTSGYEQYF
>TRBV6-5|once|NA|TRBJ1-1
TGTGCCAGCAGGACCCAGCCGATGAACACTGAAGCTTTCTTT
CASRTQPMNTEAFF
>TRBV5-4|NA|TRBD2|TRBJ2-3
TGTGCCAGCAGCCCACGGACTAGCGGGGGGGCCCGCACAGATACGCAGTATTTT
CASSPRTSGGARTDTQYF
>TRBV9|NA|TRBD2|TRBJ2-1
TGTGCCAGCAGCGTAGCGGGAGCGGGGGGGCTATCCCGTGAGCAGTTCTTC
CASSVAGAGGLSREQFF
>TRBV6-5|NA|NA|TRBJ2-5
TGTGCCAGCAGTCCCGGGACCACGAGGGAGACCCAGTACTTC
CASSPGTTRETQYF
>TRBV27|NA|TRBD1|TRBJ1-6
TGTGCCAGCCGGGACAGGGGTTCACCCCTCCACTTT
CASRDRGSPLHF
>TRBV4-1|NA|NA|TRBJ2-1
TGCGCCAGCAGCCAAGATGCGGCCCGTGAATACAATGAGCAGTTCTTC
CASSQDAAREYNEQFF
>TRBV19|NA|TRBD1|TRBJ1-5
TGTGCCAGTAGTATAGGACAGGGGGGATATAGCAATCAGCCCCAGCATTTT
CASSIGQGGYSNQPQHF
>TRBV4-3|NA|NA|TRBJ1-3
TGCGCCAGCAGCCAAGGGATGCCAGGCCTCGGATCCTCTGGAAACACCATATATTTT
CASSQGMPGLGSSGNTIYF
>TRBV7-3|few|NA|TRBJ1-1
TGTGCCAGCAGCTTTTCGGGAATGGCTGAAGCTTTCTTT
CASSFSGMAEAFF
>TRBV5-1|NA|NA|TRBJ2-5
TGCGCCAGCGCCCACTCCCGGCGAGGAGTCCAAGAGACCCAGTACTTC
CASAHSRRGVQETQYF
>TRBV7-2|NA|NA|TRBJ1-6
TGTGCCAGCAGCTTAGGGAGTGGCAGGGGCCAGTTGAATTCACCCCTCCACTTT
CASSLGSGRGQLNSPLHF
>TRBV5-4|NA|NA|TRBJ1-5
TGTGCCAGCAGCCAGGATAGCAATCAGCCCCAGCATTTT
CASSQDSNQPQHF
>TRBV29-1|NA|NA|TRBJ1-6
TGCAGGGGGGTGGATTATAATTCACCCCTCCACTTT
CRGVDYNSPLHF
>TRBV21-1|NA|NA|TRBJ2-7
TGTGCCAGCAGCCACTTCAGGGGCCCATCCTACGAGCAGTACTTC
CASSHFRGPSYEQYF
>TRBV7-2|NA|NA|TRBJ1-2
TGTGCCAGCAGCTTAGATGTAGGCTCGGGCCCTAACTATGGCTACACCTTC
CASSLDVGSGPNYGYTF
>TRBV15|NA|NA|TRBJ1-2
TGTGCCACCAGCAGAGATGGTACCGGGGCCTCCTATGGCTACACCTTC
CATSRDGTGASYGYTF
>TRBV21-1|NA|NA|TRBJ2-6
TGTGCCAGCAGCAAGGCAATAGTAGCGGGCGTATCTGGGGCCAACGTCCTGACTTTC
CASSKAIVAGVSGANVLTF
>TRBV11-2|NA|TRBD1|TRBJ1-3
TGTGCCAGCAGCTCCACAGGGGGCGTTGGAAACACCATATATTTT
CASSSTGGVGNTIYF
>TRBV6-2/TRBV6-3|NA|NA|TRBJ2-7
TGTGCCAGCAGTAGAGCCTACGAGCAGTACTTC
CASSRAYEQYF
>TRBV7-3|NA|NA|TRBJ2-1
TGTGCCAGCAGCCTACTCGCGGGAAACAGGGATACCTACAATGAGCAGTTCTTC
CASSLLAGNRDTYNEQFF
>TRBV2|NA|NA|TRBJ1-6
TGTGCCAGCACCCGAGCTCGGGGAAGGGGAAGCTCCTATAATTCACCCCTCCACTTT
CASTRARGRGSSYNSPLHF
>TRBV5-1|NA|NA|TRBJ2-3
TGCGCCAGCAAGATCTTTCAGAGCACAGATACGCAGTATTTT
CASKIFQSTDTQYF